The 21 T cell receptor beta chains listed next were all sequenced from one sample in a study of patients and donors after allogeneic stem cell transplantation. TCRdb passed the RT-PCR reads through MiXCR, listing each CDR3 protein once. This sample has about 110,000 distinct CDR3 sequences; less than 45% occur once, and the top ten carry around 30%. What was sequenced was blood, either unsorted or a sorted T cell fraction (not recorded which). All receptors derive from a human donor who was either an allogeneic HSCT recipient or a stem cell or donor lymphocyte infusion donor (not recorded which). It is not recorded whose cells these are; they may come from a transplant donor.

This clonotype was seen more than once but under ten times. This chain's CDR3 is CASSEYSVGAHNSPLHF. CDR3 bases: TGTGCCAGCAGTGAATATTCCGTAGGAGCCCATAATTCACCCCTCCACTTT. The chain uses TRBV25-1 and TRBJ1-6; no reliable D call. V was trimmed by 0 bases and J by 5 bases, leaving 14 bases between them. Germline V gives CDR1 MGHDK, CDR2 SYGVNS. The CDR3 has 17 amino acids.

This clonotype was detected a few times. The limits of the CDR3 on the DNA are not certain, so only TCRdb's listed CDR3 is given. The CDR3 region is CCSARHLKGEHEQYF. V and J are TRBV20-1 and TRBJ2-7; no DNA check was done on the table's D call, TRBD2. The germline V gene encodes CDR1 DFQATT and CDR2 SNEGSKA (reference sequence). From its first to its last residue, the CDR3 has 15 amino acids.

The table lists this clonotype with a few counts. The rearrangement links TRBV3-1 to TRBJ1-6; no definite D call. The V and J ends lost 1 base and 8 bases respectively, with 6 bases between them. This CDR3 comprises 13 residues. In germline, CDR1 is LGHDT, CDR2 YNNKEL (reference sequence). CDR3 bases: TGTGCCAGCAGCCAAGGGGGAGATTCACCCCTCCACTTT. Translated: CASSQGGDSPLHF.

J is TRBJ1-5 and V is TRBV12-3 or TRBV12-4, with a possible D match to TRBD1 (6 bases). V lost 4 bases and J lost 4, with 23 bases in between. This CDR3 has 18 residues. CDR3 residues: CASSSADRRESLNQPQHF. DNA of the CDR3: TGTGCCAGCAGTTCGGCGGACAGAAGGGAAAGCTTGAATCAGCCCCAGCATTTT.

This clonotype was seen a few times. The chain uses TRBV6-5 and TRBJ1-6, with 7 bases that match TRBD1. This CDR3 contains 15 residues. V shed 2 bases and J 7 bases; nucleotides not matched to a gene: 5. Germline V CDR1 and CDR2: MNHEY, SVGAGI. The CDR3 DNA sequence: TGTGCCAGCAGTTACGACAGGGTTTCCAATTCACCCCTCCACTTT. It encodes CASSYDRVSNSPLHF.

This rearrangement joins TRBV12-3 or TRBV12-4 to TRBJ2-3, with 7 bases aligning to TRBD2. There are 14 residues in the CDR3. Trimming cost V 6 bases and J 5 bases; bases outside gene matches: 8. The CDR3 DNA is TGTGCCAGCAGCAGGGACTGGGGGGGAGATACGCAGTATTTT. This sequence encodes CASSRDWGGDTQYF.

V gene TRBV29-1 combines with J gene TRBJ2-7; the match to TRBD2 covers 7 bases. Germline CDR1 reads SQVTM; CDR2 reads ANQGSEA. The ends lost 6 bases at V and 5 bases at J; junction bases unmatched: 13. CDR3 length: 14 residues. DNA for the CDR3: TGCAGCGTGAGACGCGAACTAGCGACAGACGAGCAGTACTTC. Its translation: CSVRRELATDEQYF.

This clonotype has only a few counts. CDR3 residues: CSASGRAHSNQPQHF. The CDR3 DNA is TGCAGTGCTAGTGGCAGGGCCCATAGCAATCAGCCCCAGCATTTT. The chain carries TRBV20-1 and TRBJ1-5; perhaps TRBD1 as D (5 bases). Germline V gene sequence: CDR1 DFQATT, CDR2 SNEGSKA (reference sequence). V lost 3 bases and J lost 0, with 12 bases in between. This CDR3 has 15 residues.

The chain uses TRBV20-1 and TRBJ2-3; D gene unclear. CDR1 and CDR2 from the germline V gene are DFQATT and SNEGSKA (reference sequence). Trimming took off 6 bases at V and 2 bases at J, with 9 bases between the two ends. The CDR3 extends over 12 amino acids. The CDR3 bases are TGCAGTGCCCCGGACCCCACAGATACGCAGTATTTT. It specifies CSAPDPTDTQYF.

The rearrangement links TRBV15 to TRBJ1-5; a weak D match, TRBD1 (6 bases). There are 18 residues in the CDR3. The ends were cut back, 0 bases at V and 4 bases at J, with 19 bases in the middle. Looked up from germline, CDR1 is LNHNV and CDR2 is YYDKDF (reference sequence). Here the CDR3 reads CATSRDLIPGTFNQPQHF. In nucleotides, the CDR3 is TGTGCCACCAGCAGAGACCTTATCCCAGGGACATTTAATCAGCCCCAGCATTTT.

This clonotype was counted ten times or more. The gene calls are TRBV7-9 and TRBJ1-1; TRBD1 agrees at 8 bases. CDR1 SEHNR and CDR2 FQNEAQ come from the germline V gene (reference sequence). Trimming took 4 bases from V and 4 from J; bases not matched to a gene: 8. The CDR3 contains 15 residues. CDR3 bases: TGTGCCAGCAGCTCGTGGGACAGGCAAAGCACTGAAGCTTTCTTT. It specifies CASSSWDRQSTEAFF.

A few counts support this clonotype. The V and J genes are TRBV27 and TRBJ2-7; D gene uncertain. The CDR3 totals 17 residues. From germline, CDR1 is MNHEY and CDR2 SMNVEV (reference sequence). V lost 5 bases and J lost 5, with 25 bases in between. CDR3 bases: TGTGCCAGCAGTACAAGCAGGTTACGGGCCAAGTGGCACGAGCAGTACTTC. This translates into CASSTSRLRAKWHEQYF.

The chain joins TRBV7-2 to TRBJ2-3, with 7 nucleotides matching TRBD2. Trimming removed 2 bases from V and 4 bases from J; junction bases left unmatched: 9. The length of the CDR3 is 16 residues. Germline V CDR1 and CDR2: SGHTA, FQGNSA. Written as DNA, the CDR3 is TGTGCCAGCAGCTTAATGGGCGGGAGTCTGTCAGATACGCAGTATTTT. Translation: CASSLMGGSLSDTQYF. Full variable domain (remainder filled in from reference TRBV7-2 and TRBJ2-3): GAGVSQSPSNKVTEKGKDVELRCDPISGHTALYWYRQSLGQGLEFLIYFQGNSAPDKSGLPSDRFSAERTGGSVSTLTIQRTQQEDSAVYLCASSLMGGSLSDTQYFGPGTRLTVL.

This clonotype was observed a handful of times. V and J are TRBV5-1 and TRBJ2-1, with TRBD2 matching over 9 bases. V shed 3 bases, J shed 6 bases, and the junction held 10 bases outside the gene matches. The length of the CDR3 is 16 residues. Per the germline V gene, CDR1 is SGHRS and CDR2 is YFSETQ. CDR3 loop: CASSSLSGRSGNEQFF. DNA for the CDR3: TGCGCCAGCAGCTCACTAAGCGGGAGGTCAGGCAATGAGCAGTTCTTC.

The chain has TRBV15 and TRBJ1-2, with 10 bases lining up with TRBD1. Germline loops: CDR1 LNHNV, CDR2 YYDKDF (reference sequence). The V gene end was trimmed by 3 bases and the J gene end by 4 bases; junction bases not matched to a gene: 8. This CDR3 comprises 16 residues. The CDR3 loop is CATSSDIRDRGYGYTF. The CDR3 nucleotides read TGTGCCACCAGCAGTGATATCCGGGACAGGGGCTATGGCTACACCTTC.

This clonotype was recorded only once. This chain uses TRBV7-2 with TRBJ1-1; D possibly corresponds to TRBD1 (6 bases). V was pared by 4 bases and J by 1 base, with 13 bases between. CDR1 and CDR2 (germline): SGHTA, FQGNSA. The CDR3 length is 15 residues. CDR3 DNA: TGTGCCAGCAGCTCCCATAGGGGGGGGAACACTGAAGCTTTCTTT. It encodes CASSSHRGGNTEAFF.

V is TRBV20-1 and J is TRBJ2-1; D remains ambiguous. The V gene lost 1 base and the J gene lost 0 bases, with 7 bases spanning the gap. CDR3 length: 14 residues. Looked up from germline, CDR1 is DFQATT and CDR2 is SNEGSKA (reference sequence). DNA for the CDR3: TGCAGTGCTAGAGGCAGGAGCTCCTACAATGAGCAGTTCTTC. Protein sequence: CSARGRSSYNEQFF.

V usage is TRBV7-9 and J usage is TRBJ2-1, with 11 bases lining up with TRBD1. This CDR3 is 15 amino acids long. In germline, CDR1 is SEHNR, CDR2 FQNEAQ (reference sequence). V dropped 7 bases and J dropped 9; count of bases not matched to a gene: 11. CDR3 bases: TGTGCCAGCACCGTGTCCGGACAGGGGGCCGGTGAGCAGTTCTTC. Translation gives CASTVSGQGAGEQFF.

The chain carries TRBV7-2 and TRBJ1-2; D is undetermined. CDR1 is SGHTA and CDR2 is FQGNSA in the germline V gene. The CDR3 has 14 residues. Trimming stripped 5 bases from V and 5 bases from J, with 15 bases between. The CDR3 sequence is CASSLLPPFYGYTF. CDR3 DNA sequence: TGTGCCAGCAGCCTCTTACCCCCTTTTTATGGCTACACCTTC.

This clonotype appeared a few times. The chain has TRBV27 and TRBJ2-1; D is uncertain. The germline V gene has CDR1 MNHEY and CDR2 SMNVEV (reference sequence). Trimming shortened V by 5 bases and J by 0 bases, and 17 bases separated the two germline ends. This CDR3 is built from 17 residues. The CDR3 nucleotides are TGTGCCAGCAGTCCCCCTTATGGCGCGAGCTCCTACAATGAGCAGTTCTTC. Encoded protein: CASSPPYGASSYNEQFF.

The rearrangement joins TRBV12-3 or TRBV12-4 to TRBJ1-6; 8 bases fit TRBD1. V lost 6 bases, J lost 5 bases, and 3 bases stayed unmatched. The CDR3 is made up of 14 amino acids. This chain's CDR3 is CASRGQGNNSPLHF. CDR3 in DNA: TGTGCCAGCAGAGGACAGGGTAATAATTCACCCCTCCACTTT.